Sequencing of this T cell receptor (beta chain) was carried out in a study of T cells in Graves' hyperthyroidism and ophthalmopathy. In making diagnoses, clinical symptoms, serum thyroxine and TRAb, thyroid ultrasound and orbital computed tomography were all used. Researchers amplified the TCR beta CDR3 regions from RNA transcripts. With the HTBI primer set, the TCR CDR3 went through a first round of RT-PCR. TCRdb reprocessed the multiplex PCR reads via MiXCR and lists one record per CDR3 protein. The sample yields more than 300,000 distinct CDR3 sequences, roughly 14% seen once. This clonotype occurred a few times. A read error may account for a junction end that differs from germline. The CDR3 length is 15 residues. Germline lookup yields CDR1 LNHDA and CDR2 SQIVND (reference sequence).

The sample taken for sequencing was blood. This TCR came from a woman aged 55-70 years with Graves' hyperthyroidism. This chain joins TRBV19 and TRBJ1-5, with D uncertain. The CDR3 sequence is CASSWWEASNQPRHF. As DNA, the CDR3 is TGTGCCAGTAGTTGGTGGGAGGCGAGCAATCAGCCCCGGCATTTT.